This T cell receptor beta chain came from a study of blood T cell repertoires in COVID-19. Study summary: Italy, Spain and the United States were the sources of the convalescent and acute COVID-19 samples.

Seattle participants joined during active infection and were tracked over time. V lost 0 bases, J lost 8 bases, and 9 bases stayed unmatched. The CDR3 has 15 amino acids. CDR1 is SGHRS, CDR2 YFSETQ, per germline. As handled by the study authors: Reference gene primer amplification in the assay estimated nucleated cell counts. Generated by immunoSEQ multiplex PCR, the TCRdb table keeps only in-frame clones and is missing some. V and J calls and clone size are copied from that table; D and trimming were computed from the DNA. The sample comprises fewer than 300,000 clones, approximately 85% of which are singletons, and 0.87% rests with the top ten.

This chain connects TRBV5-1 to TRBJ1-2; 8 bases map to TRBD1. Sequencing used peripheral blood. This receptor was identified in a human donor with COVID-19, enrolled during active disease. The donor label of this sample is uncertain. Here the CDR3 DNA reads TGCGCCAGCAGCTTGGAGGGGCAGGGGGCGAGAGGCTACACCTTC. Translation: CASSLEGQGARGYTF.